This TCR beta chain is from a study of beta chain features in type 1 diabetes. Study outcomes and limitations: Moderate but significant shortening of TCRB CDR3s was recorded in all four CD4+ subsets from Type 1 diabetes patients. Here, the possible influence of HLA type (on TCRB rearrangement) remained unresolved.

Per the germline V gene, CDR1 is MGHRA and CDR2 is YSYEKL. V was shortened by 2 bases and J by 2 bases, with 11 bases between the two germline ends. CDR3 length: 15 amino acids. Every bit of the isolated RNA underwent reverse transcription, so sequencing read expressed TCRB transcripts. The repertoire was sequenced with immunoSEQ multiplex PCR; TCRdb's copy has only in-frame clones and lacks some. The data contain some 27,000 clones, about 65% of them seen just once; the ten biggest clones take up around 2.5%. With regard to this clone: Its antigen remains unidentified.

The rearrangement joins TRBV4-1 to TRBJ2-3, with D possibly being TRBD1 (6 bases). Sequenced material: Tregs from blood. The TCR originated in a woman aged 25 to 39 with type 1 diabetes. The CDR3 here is CASSQIMGATDTQYF. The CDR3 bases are TGCGCCAGCAGCCAAATTATGGGGGCCACAGATACGCAGTATTTT.